These T cell receptor beta chains were read from a single sample in a study of T cells in localized non-small cell lung cancer. TCRdb's table, derived via immunoSEQ multiplex PCR, lists solely in-frame clones and lacks some. The sample consists of under 3,500 clones, around 24% of them appearing once. Sequences were derived from lung tumor tissue, sampled before any cancer treatment. The receptors originated from a man between 40 and 70 years old with stage I squamous cell lung carcinoma. Each CDR3 is given with its conserved first and last residue. Fields, in order: clone size, D gene, V gene, J gene, CDR3 protein, CDR3 DNA. A D gene is named only where the DNA matches it firmly. The size entry is marked missing in some rows and otherwise reads once, few, many or a size class.

>few|-|TRBV7-6|TRBJ1-1
CASRHYVGSREDTEAFF
TGTGCCAGCAGACATTACGTGGGGAGCAGGGAGGACACTGAAGCTTTCTTT
>few|-|TRBV11-3|TRBJ1-5
CASSLSPWSNQPQHF
TGTGCCAGCAGCTTGAGTCCGTGGTCTAATCAGCCCCAGCATTTT
>few|-|TRBV11-3|TRBJ1-5
CASSSSHRRSNQPQHF
TGTGCCAGCAGCTCATCACATAGACGTAGCAATCAGCCCCAGCATTTT
>-|TRBD2|TRBV19|TRBJ2-5
CASGTSGGRGTQYF
TGTGCCAGCGGGACTAGCGGGGGAAGGGGGACCCAGTACTTC
>few|-|TRBV11-3|TRBJ1-6
CASSLGGINNSPLHF
TGTGCCAGCAGCTTAGGGGGAATCAATAATTCACCCCTCCACTTT
>-|-|TRBV29-1|TRBJ1-1
CSVAPLRSLNTEAFF
TGCAGCGTTGCACCGCTCCGCTCCTTGAACACTGAAGCTTTCTTT
>medium-sized|-|TRBV11-3|TRBJ1-3
CASSRKTASGNTIYF
TGTGCCAGCAGCAGAAAGACAGCCTCTGGAAACACCATATATTTT
>few|-|TRBV28|TRBJ1-3
CASSSQRSGNTIYF
TGTGCCAGCAGTTCTCAGCGCTCTGGAAACACCATATATTTT
>-|TRBD2|TRBV15|TRBJ2-5
CATSRGLAEETQYF
TGTGCCACCAGCAGGGGACTAGCGGAAGAGACCCAGTACTTC
>few|-|TRBV5-1|TRBJ2-1
CASSLDSSSYNEQFF
TGCGCCAGCAGCTTGGACAGCAGCTCCTACAATGAGCAGTTCTTC
>few|-|TRBV11-3|TRBJ1-1
CASSRGVTAHTEAFF
TGTGCCAGCAGCCGAGGGGTAACGGCCCACACTGAAGCTTTCTTT
>few|TRBD1|TRBV6-8|TRBJ2-3
CAISGGTGYSDTQYF
TGTGCCATCAGTGGAGGGACAGGGTATTCGGATACGCAGTATTTT
>-|-|TRBV6-7|TRBJ1-1
CASSPGSEAFF
TGTGCCAGCAGTCCGGGGTCTGAAGCTTTCTTT
>-|-|TRBV11-3|TRBJ1-1
CASSLDGKGGTEAFF
TGTGCCAGCAGCTTAGATGGAAAGGGTGGCACTGAAGCTTTCTTT
>once|TRBD1|TRBV29-1|TRBJ2-5
CSVDDRGGETQYF
TGCAGCGTTGACGACAGGGGCGGGGAGACCCAGTACTTC
>-|TRBD2|TRBV6-8|TRBJ2-5
CASSGRTSGAGTQYF
TGTGCCAGCAGTGGAAGGACTAGCGGGGCGGGGACCCAGTACTTC
>-|-|TRBV7-5|TRBJ1-4
CASSLDVATNEKLFF
TGTGCCAGCAGCTTGGATGTTGCAACTAATGAAAAACTGTTTTTT
>medium-sized|TRBD1|TRBV9|TRBJ1-2
CASSTLGQQVYGYTF
TGTGCCAGCAGCACCTTGGGACAGCAAGTCTATGGCTACACCTTC
>-|-|TRBV6-8|TRBJ1-1
CASNRRRNTEAFF
TGTGCCAGCAATCGACGAAGGAACACTGAAGCTTTCTTT
>few|-|TRBV7-1|TRBJ1-5
CASSIQGLQPQHF
TGTGCCAGCAGCATACAGGGACTCCAGCCCCAGCATTTT
>-|-|TRBV23-1|TRBJ2-7
CASSRSQESYEQYF
TGCGCCAGCAGTCGATCTCAAGAGTCCTACGAGCAGTACTTC
>-|-|TRBV28|TRBJ1-4
CASSLRRSAAGGEKLFF
TGTGCCAGCAGTTTACGACGCTCGGCGGCTGGTGGTGAAAAACTGTTTTTT
>-|-|TRBV12-2|TRBJ2-1
CASRLSRRTSSYNEQFF
TGTGCAAGTCGCTTAAGTCGCCGGACTAGCTCCTACAATGAGCAGTTCTTC
>-|TRBD2|TRBV5-1|TRBJ2-7
CASSPPSGGATYEQYF
TGCGCCAGCAGCCCCCCCAGCGGGGGGGCTACCTACGAGCAGTACTTC
>few|TRBD1|TRBV6-8|TRBJ1-1
CASSTGRGVGEAFF
TGTGCCAGCTCGACAGGGAGGGGTGTTGGAGAAGCTTTCTTT
>medium-sized|-|TRBV6-8|TRBJ2-3
CASSYSERDTQYF
TGTGCCAGCAGTTACTCGGAACGGGATACGCAGTATTTT
>medium-sized|-|TRBV9|TRBJ1-1
CASRVGGAGGTEAFF
TGTGCCAGCCGGGTGGGAGGGGCCGGAGGAACTGAAGCTTTCTTT
>-|TRBD1|TRBV19|TRBJ1-1
CASSPRDRGRWTEAFF
TGTGCCAGTAGTCCCCGGGACAGGGGGCGATGGACTGAAGCTTTCTTT
>-|TRBD1|TRBV5-1|TRBJ2-1
CASSLAGQGIHEQFF
TGCGCCAGCAGCTTGGCTGGACAGGGTATCCATGAGCAGTTCTTC
>-|-|TRBV29-1|TRBJ2-2
CSVEDIRMGSGTANTGELFF
TGCAGCGTTGAAGATATCCGGATGGGATCCGGGACGGCGAACACCGGGGAGCTGTTTTTT
>few|-|TRBV18|TRBJ2-2
CASRTDTRGSTRTGELFF
TGTGCCAGCCGAACTGATACCCGGGGTAGTACGAGAACCGGGGAGCTGTTTTTT
>few|-|TRBV9|TRBJ2-2
CASSVGKGWDTGELFF
TGTGCCAGCAGCGTAGGGAAGGGTTGGGACACCGGGGAGCTGTTTTTT
>medium-sized|TRBD1|TRBV11-3|TRBJ2-1
CASSTGQGQRNEQFF
TGTGCCAGCAGCACGGGACAGGGTCAGAGGAATGAGCAGTTCTTC
>-|-|TRBV14|TRBJ1-1
CASSLIVANTEAFF
TGTGCCAGCAGCCTGATTGTAGCGAACACTGAAGCTTTCTTT
>large|-|TRBV28|TRBJ2-1
CASRAASSTYNEQFF
TGTGCCAGCAGAGCGGCTAGTAGCACCTACAATGAGCAGTTCTTC
>-|-|TRBV18|TRBJ1-5
CASSPEDGSNQPQHF
TGTGCCAGCTCACCAGAGGACGGTAGCAATCAGCCCCAGCATTTT
>few|TRBD1|TRBV28|TRBJ2-1
CASSTTGGAGNEQFF
TGTGCCAGCAGTACGACAGGGGGCGCAGGCAATGAGCAGTTCTTC
>medium-sized|-|TRBV6-1|TRBJ1-5
CASSEGRSQPQHF
TGTGCCAGCAGTGAAGGGAGGAGTCAGCCCCAGCATTTT
>-|-|TRBV19|TRBJ1-5
CASEPSQQVRNQPQHF
TGTGCCAGCGAACCTTCTCAACAGGTCCGCAATCAGCCCCAGCATTTT
>-|TRBD1|TRBV11-3|TRBJ1-6
CASSPGQVDSPLHF
TGTGCCAGCAGCCCTGGACAGGTAGATTCACCCCTCCACTTT
>-|-|TRBV19|TRBJ2-6
CASSPATAGYSGANVLTF
TGTGCCAGTAGTCCCGCCACCGCAGGGTACTCTGGGGCCAACGTCCTGACTTTC
>-|TRBD1|TRBV10-3|TRBJ1-2
CAISESRTGGLYGYTF
TGTGCCATCAGTGAGTCTCGGACAGGGGGGCTCTATGGCTACACCTTC
>-|TRBD2|TRBV5-1|TRBJ2-1
CASSSRGSGGVYNEQFF
TGCGCCAGCAGCTCCCGGGGAAGCGGGGGGGTTTACAATGAGCAGTTCTTC
>few|-|TRBV9|TRBJ1-1
CASSVGTVNTEAFF
TGTGCCAGCAGCGTGGGAACGGTGAACACTGAAGCTTTCTTT
>-|TRBD2|TRBV5-1|TRBJ2-1
CASSLELAGDNEQFF
TGCGCCAGCAGCTTGGAGCTAGCGGGGGACAATGAGCAGTTCTTC
>few|-|TRBV9|TRBJ1-4
CASRRAALEKLFF
TGTGCCAGCCGCAGGGCAGCTCTTGAAAAACTGTTTTTT
>-|-|TRBV9|TRBJ1-1
CASRPRQSTNTEAFF
TGTGCCAGCAGACCTCGACAGAGCACGAACACTGAAGCTTTCTTT
>few|TRBD1|TRBV28|TRBJ1-2
CASSLSRTGPNYGYTF
TGTGCCAGCAGTTTATCCCGGACAGGGCCTAACTATGGCTACACCTTC
>-|TRBD1|TRBV9|TRBJ1-3
CASGRTGDGNTIYF
TGTGCCAGCGGGAGGACAGGGGATGGAAACACCATATATTTT
>-|-|TRBV9|TRBJ2-3
CASSVGPTDTQYF
TGTGCCAGCAGCGTCGGACCCACAGATACGCAGTATTTT
>-|TRBD1|TRBV19|TRBJ1-6
CASSNYRGSYNSPLHF
TGTGCCAGTAGTAACTACAGGGGCTCCTATAATTCACCCCTCCACTTT
>-|TRBD1|TRBV6-8|TRBJ1-2
CASRVGQGDGYTF
TGTGCCAGCAGGGTCGGACAGGGGGATGGCTACACCTTC
>few|-|TRBV11-3|TRBJ1-4
CASSQGPGGATNEKLFF
TGTGCCAGCAGCCAAGGTCCGGGGGGGGCAACTAATGAAAAACTGTTTTTT
>few|TRBD1|TRBV6-8|TRBJ1-4
CASSLTGGSEKLFF
TGTGCCAGCAGTTTGACAGGGGGGAGTGAAAAACTGTTTTTT
>-|TRBD1|TRBV9|TRBJ1-2
CASSPDRVDGYTF
TGTGCCAGCAGTCCCGACAGGGTGGATGGCTACACCTTC